These 12 T cell receptor beta chains were sequenced from one sample in a study of cytomegalovirus exposure and HLA in healthy donors. Both 60 Vbeta primers and 13 Jbeta primers went into the PCR. Here immunoSEQ multiplex PCR was the method, and the copy in TCRdb shows in-frame clones only, minus some. The sample shows 35,000 to 45,000 clones, roughly half of them seen only once. The material sequenced was PBMCs. Receptors originate from a human donor in good health.

The genes are TRBV4-3 and TRBJ2-3; 15 bases match TRBD2. V shed 4 bases and J 3 bases; nucleotides not matched to a gene: 2. Germline V gene sequence: CDR1 LGHNA, CDR2 YSLEER. The CDR3 is made up of 16 amino acids. The CDR3 is CASSLGLAGGTDTQYF. Here the CDR3 DNA reads TGCGCCAGCAGCCTCGGACTAGCGGGAGGGACAGATACGCAGTATTTT.

The chain employs TRBV4-3 and TRBJ1-2; 10 nucleotides align to TRBD1. V gave up 4 bases and J gave up 0 bases; unmatched junction bases: 5. The CDR3 is 16 residues long. CDR1 and CDR2 from the germline V gene are LGHNA and YSLEER. The CDR3 nucleotides read TGCGCCAGCAGCCCATCCGGGACAGGGGCTAACTATGGCTACACCTTC. It codes for CASSPSGTGANYGYTF.

V gene TRBV7-7 combines with J gene TRBJ2-3, with D uncertain. Deletions cut 1 base from V and 7 bases from J, with 9 bases between. The CDR3 is 13 residues long. Germline values: CDR1 SSHAT, CDR2 FNYEAQ (reference sequence). CDR3 residues: CASSLDSKHTQYF. The DNA of the CDR3 is TGTGCCAGCAGCTTAGATAGCAAGCATACGCAGTATTTT. The whole variable domain, remainder taken from reference TRBV7-7 and TRBJ2-3, is GAGVSQSPRYKVTKRGQDVTLRCDPISSHATLYWYQQALGQGPEFLTYFNYEAQPDKSGLPSDRFSAERPEGSISTLTIQRTEQRDSAMYRCASSLDSKHTQYFGPGTRLTVL.

The J gene is TRBJ2-2, the V gene TRBV2; 9 bases map to TRBD2. V trimming: 4 bases; J trimming: 5 bases; junction bases outside the gene matches: 8. The CDR3 is made up of 16 amino acids. CDR1 is SNHLY, CDR2 FYNNEI, per germline. The CDR3 loop is CASSAVAGGPTGELFF. In nucleotides, the CDR3 is TGTGCCAGCAGTGCGGTTGCGGGGGGGCCTACCGGGGAGCTGTTTTTT.

The chain couples TRBV7-8 to TRBJ2-1, with D possibly matching TRBD1 (6 bases). The germline gives CDR1 SGHVS, CDR2 FQNEAQ. The CDR3 is made up of 15 amino acids. V dropped 2 bases and J dropped 5 bases, with 13 bases sitting between them. The CDR3 protein is CASSLFQGSNNEQFF. The CDR3 DNA reads TGTGCCAGCAGCTTATTCCAGGGGTCTAACAATGAGCAGTTCTTC.

The gene calls are TRBV9 and TRBJ1-4, with 10 bases lining up with TRBD1. Germline CDR1 is SGDLS and CDR2 is YYNGEE. V was pared by 4 bases and J by 5 bases, with 5 bases of the junction left unmatched. This CDR3 region has 15 residues. CDR3 coding DNA: TGTGCCAGCAGCTCCGAGGACAGGGGGAATGAAAAACTGTTTTTT. It yields the protein CASSSEDRGNEKLFF. Full variable domain (outside the CDR3, taken from reference TRBV9 and TRBJ1-4): DSGVTQTPKHLITATGQRVTLRCSPRSGDLSVYWYQQSLDQGLQFLIQYYNGEERAKGNILERFSAQQFPDLHSELNLSSLELGDSALYFCASSSEDRGNEKLFFGSGTQLSVL.

This clone appeared once. V usage is TRBV7-2 and J usage is TRBJ2-1; D is perhaps TRBD1 (6 bases). In germline, CDR1 is SGHTA, CDR2 FQGNSA. V was shortened by 2 bases and J by 8 bases, with 13 bases between the two germline ends. The CDR3 extends over 14 amino acids. The CDR3, as DNA: TGTGCCAGCAGCTTAAGCACAGGGTTGCATGAGCAGTTCTTC. Residues: CASSLSTGLHEQFF.

The chain carries TRBV19 and TRBJ2-2, with 9 bases aligning to TRBD1. This CDR3 is built from 15 residues. Looked up from germline, CDR1 is LNHDA and CDR2 is SQIVND (reference sequence). The CDR3 sequence is CAIGTGQGNTGELFF. The CDR3 DNA sequence: TGTGCGATAGGAACGGGACAGGGGAACACCGGGGAGCTGTTTTTT.

The chain links TRBV7-2 to TRBJ1-4; no reliable D call. Germline V gene lookup returns CDR1 SGHTA and CDR2 FQGNSA. CDR3 length: 15 residues. Trimming pared 4 bases from V and 4 bases from J, leaving 13 bases between. The CDR3 DNA follows: TGTGCCAGCAGCTCCCGCTCGACTTTTAATGAAAAACTGTTTTTT. Its protein product is CASSSRSTFNEKLFF.

The CDR3: CASSPFSGSYNEQFF. The CDR3 bases are TGTGCCAGCAGTCCCTTTAGCGGCTCCTACAATGAGCAGTTCTTC. This chain joins TRBV7-2 and TRBJ2-1, with D possibly matching TRBD2 (6 bases). The CDR3 has 15 amino acids. Germline V gene lookup returns CDR1 SGHTA and CDR2 FQGNSA. V shed 6 bases and J shed 0 bases, with 12 bases lying between them.

The gene calls are TRBV28 and TRBJ2-7; D might be TRBD1 (5 bases). Germline CDR1 MDHEN, CDR2 SYDVKM. The CDR3 consists of 14 residues. The ends were cut back, 6 bases at V and 3 bases at J, with 15 bases in the middle. DNA for the CDR3: TGTGCCAGCAGACCAGCTGACAGATTCTACGAGCAGTACTTC. The encoded protein is CASRPADRFYEQYF.

The gene calls are TRBV19 and TRBJ2-5; tentative D call: TRBD2 (6 bases). CDR1 and CDR2 from the germline V gene are LNHDA and SQIVND (reference sequence). This CDR3 is 14 amino acids long. V lost 3 bases to trimming and J lost 4 bases, with 12 bases between them. CDR3 in amino acids: CASSIRGFGETQYF. The CDR3 region has the DNA TGTGCCAGTAGTATCCGGGGGTTCGGAGAGACCCAGTACTTC.